The 4 T cell receptor beta chains given below trace back to one sample, sequenced in a study of cytomegalovirus exposure and HLA in healthy donors. Primers for the PCR totalled 60 Vbeta and 13 Jbeta. Assay used: immunoSEQ multiplex PCR; TCRdb lists only in-frame clones, some missing. The table for this sample gives approximately 47,000 clones. What was sequenced was PBMCs. These receptors originate from a male donor in good health and CMV-seronegative.

Remarks on this clone: Germline is not matched at one junction end, which may reflect a read error. This chain joins TRBV7-7 and TRBJ2-5; 13 bases agree with TRBD2. Germline values: CDR1 SSHAT, CDR2 FNYEAQ (reference sequence). The CDR3 covers 16 residues. The CDR3, as DNA: TGTGCTAGCAGCTTAGGACTAGCGGGGGACCAAGAGACCCAGTACTTC. Its translation: CASSLGLAGDQETQYF.

The rearrangement links TRBV7-9 to TRBJ1-2; the match to TRBD1 covers 8 bases. This CDR3 contains 15 residues. The V gene end was trimmed by 3 bases and the J gene end by 3 bases; junction bases not matched to a gene: 6. CDR1 is SEHNR, CDR2 FQNEAQ, per germline (reference sequence). In DNA form, the CDR3 reads TGTGCCAGCAGCTTGGGCAGGGGGCTGGACTATGGCTACACCTTC. Its translation: CASSLGRGLDYGYTF.

The chain employs TRBV15 and TRBJ1-2, with a weak D call TRBD1 (5 bases). The V gene lost 3 bases and the J gene lost 6 bases, with 17 bases spanning the gap. CDR1 LNHNV and CDR2 YYDKDF come from the germline V gene (reference sequence). This CDR3 spans 15 amino acids. CDR3 coding DNA: TGTGCCACCAGCAGCGTCTACGGGGGGACGAATGGCTACACCTTC. Translated, it gives CATSSVYGGTNGYTF.

This clone counts as medium-sized by frequency. This sequence joins TRBV6-4 and TRBJ2-1, with 12 bases that match TRBD2. Germline V CDR1 and CDR2: MRHNA, SNTAGT. There are 16 residues in the CDR3. The junction had 8 bases not matched to a gene; V was cut back by 4 bases and J by 7 bases. The CDR3 here is CASSVTPSGGENEQFF. In DNA form, the CDR3 reads TGTGCCAGCAGTGTCACGCCTAGCGGGGGGGAGAATGAGCAGTTCTTC.